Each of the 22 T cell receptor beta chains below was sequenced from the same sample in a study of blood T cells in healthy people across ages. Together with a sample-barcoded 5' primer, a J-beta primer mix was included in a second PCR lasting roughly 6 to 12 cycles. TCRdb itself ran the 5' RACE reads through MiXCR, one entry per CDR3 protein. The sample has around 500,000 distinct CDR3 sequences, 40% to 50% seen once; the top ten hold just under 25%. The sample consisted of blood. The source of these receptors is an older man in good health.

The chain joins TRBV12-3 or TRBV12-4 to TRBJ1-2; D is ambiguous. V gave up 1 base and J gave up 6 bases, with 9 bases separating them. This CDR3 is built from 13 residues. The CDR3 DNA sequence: TGTGCCAGCAGTTTAGAACAGCGGAATGGCTACACCTTC. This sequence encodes CASSLEQRNGYTF.

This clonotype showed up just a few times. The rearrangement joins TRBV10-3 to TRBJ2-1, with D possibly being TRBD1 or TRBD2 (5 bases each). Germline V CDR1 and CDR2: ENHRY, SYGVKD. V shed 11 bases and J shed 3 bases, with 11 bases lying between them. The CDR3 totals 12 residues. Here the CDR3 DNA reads TGTGCCGCCTGGGACGGCTACAATGAGCAGTTCTTC. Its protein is CAAWDGYNEQFF.

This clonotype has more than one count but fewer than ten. The CDR3 is CASRPGQVIQETQYF. CDR3 nucleotide sequence: TGTGCCAGCAGACCGGGACAGGTGATCCAAGAGACCCAGTACTTC. This chain connects TRBV6-5 to TRBJ2-5; TRBD1 aligns across 8 bases. Looked up from germline, CDR1 is MNHEY and CDR2 is SVGAGI. V shed 6 bases and J 1 base; nucleotides not matched to a gene: 7. There are 15 residues in the CDR3.

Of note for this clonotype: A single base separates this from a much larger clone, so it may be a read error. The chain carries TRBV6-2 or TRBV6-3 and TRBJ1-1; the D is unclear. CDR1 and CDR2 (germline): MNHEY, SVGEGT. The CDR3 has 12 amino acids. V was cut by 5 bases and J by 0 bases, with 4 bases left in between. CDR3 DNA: TGTGCCAGCAGTCAGATGAACACTGAAGCTTTCTTT. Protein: CASSQMNTEAFF.

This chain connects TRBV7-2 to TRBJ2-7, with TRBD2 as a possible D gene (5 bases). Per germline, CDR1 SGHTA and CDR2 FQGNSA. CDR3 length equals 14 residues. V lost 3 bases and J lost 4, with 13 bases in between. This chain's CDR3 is CASSFLGPGYEQYF. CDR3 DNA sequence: TGTGCCAGCAGCTTTCTTGGGCCGGGATACGAGCAGTACTTC.

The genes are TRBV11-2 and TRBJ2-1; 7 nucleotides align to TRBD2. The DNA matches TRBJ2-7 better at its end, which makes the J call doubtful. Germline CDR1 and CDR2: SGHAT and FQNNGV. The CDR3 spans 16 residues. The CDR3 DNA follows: TGTGCCAGCAGGCCTTTGGGGGGGTCCCTACACAATGAGCAGTACTTC. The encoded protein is CASRPLGGSLHNEQYF.

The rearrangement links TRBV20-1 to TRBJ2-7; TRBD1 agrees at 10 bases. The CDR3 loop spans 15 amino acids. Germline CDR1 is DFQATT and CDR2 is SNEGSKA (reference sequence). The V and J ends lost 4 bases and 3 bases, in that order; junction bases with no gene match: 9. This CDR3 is CSATAMTGGIYEQYF. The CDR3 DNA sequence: TGCAGTGCTACCGCTATGACAGGGGGCATCTACGAGCAGTACTTC.

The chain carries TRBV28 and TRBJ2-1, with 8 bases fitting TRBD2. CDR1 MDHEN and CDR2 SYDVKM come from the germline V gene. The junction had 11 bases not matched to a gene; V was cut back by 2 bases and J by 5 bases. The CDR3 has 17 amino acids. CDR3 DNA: TGTGCCAGCAGTTTAGCCCAGAGCGGGAGTGGTCACAATGAGCAGTTCTTC. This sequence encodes CASSLAQSGSGHNEQFF.

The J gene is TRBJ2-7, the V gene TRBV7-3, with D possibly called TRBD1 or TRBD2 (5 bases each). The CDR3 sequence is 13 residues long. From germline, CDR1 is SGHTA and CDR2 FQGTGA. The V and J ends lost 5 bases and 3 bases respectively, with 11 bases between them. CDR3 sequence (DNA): TGTGCCAGCAGCCGAAGGGACGGCTACGAGCAGTACTTC. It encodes CASSRRDGYEQYF.

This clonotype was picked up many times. CDR3 nucleotides: TGCAGCGTTCAGACGGTGAGCTCCTACGAGCAGTACTTC. It is translated as CSVQTVSSYEQYF. The chain uses TRBV29-1 and TRBJ2-7; no definite D call. V gave up 5 bases and J gave up 0 bases, with 11 bases separating them. The CDR3 runs to 13 residues. Germline loops: CDR1 SQVTM, CDR2 ANQGSEA.

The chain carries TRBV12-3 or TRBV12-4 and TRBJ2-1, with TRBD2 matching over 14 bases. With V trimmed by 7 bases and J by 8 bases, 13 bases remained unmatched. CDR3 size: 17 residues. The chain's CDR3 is CASTTGLAGDSLYEQFF. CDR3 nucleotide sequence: TGTGCCAGCACTACGGGACTAGCGGGGGATAGTTTGTATGAGCAGTTCTTC.

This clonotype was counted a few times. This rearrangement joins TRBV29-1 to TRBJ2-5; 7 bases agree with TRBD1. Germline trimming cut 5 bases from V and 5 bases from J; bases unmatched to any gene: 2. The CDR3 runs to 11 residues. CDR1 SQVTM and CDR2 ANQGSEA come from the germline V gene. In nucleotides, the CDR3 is TGCAGCGTTTCACAGGGGGAGACCCAGTACTTC. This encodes CSVSQGETQYF.

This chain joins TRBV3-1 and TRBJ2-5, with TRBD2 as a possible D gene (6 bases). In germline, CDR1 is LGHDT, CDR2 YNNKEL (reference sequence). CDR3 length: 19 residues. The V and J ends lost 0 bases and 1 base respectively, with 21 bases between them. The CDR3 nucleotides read TGTGCCAGCAGCCAAGAGTTGTTTCGGGGGAGGCTCCCCCAAGAGACCCAGTACTTC. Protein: CASSQELFRGRLPQETQYF.

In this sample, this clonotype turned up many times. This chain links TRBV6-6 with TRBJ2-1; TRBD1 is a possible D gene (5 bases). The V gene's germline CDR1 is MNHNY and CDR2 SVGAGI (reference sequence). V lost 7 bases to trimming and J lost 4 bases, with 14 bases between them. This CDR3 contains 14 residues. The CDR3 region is CASTLRRGYNEQFF. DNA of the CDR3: TGTGCCAGCACCCTCCGAAGGGGATACAATGAGCAGTTCTTC.

CDR3 residues: CASSVLAGLDTDTQYF. CDR3 bases: TGTGCCAGCAGCGTTCTAGCGGGGTTAGATACAGATACGCAGTATTTT. This chain joins TRBV9 and TRBJ2-3, with TRBD2 matching 9 bases. The CDR3 consists of 16 residues. After removal of 2 bases from V and 3 bases from J, the junction contained 7 bases not matched to a gene. From germline, CDR1 is SGDLS and CDR2 YYNGEE.

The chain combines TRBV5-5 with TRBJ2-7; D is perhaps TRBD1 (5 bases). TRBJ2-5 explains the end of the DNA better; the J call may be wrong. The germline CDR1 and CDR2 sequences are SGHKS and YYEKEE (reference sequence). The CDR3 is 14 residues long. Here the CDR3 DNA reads TGTGCCAGCAGCTTGTATGGGGCTGGGGAGACCCAGTACTTC. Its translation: CASSLYGAGETQYF.

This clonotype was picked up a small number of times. The CDR3 loop reads CASSVGRRTPQETQYF. The CDR3 DNA reads as TGTGCCAGCAGCGTAGGGCGAAGGACTCCTCAAGAGACCCAGTACTTC. The chain employs TRBV9 and TRBJ2-5; tentative D call: TRBD2 (5 bases). Trimming cost V 0 bases and J 2 bases, with 14 bases left between them. This CDR3 comprises 16 residues. Germline lookup yields CDR1 SGDLS and CDR2 YYNGEE.

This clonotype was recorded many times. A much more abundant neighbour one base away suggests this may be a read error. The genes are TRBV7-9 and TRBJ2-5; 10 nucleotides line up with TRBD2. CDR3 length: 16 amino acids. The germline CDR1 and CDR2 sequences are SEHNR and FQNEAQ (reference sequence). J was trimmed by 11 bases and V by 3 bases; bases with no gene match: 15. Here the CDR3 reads CASSFVLGLALNEQYF. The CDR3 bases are TGTGCCAGCAGCTTCGTCCTGGGACTAGCGCTTAATGAGCAGTACTTC.

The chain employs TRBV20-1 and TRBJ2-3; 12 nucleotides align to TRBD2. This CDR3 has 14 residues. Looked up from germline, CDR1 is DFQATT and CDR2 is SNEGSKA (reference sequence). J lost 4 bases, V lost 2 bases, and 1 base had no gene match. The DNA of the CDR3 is TGCAGTGCTAGACGACTAGCGGGAGCAGATACGCAGTATTTT. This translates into CSARRLAGADTQYF.

The CDR3 reads CASSVNTGELFF. CDR3 in DNA: TGTGCCAGCAGTGTTAACACCGGGGAGCTGTTTTTT. V is TRBV2 and J is TRBJ2-2; D is ambiguous. V was clipped by 4 bases and J by 2 bases, with 2 bases between them. The CDR3 extends over 12 amino acids. CDR1 and CDR2 from the germline V gene are SNHLY and FYNNEI.

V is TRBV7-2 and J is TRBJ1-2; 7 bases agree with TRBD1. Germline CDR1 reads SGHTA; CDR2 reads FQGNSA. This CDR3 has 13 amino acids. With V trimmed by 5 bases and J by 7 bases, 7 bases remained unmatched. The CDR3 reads CASSHRQGGGYTF. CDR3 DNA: TGTGCCAGCAGCCACAGACAGGGAGGTGGCTACACCTTC.

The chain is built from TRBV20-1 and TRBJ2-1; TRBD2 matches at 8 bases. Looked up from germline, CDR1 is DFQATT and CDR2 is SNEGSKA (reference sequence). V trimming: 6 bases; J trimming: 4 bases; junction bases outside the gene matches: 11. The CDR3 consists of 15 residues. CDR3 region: CSAPSDSGAYNEQFF. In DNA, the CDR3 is TGCAGTGCGCCTTCGGATAGCGGGGCGTACAATGAGCAGTTCTTC.